This T cell receptor beta chain is from a study of circulating and synovial CD4+ cells in juvenile arthritis. Overall study findings and caveats: Circulating pathogenic-like lymphocytes shared a substantially higher fraction of CDR3 sequences with synovium than bulk blood. Traditional Vbeta family usage analysis missed the pathogenic-like versus bulk difference. These repertoires were less diverse than bulk blood CD4 repertoires.

Comments on this clone: Its antigen is not identified.

TCRdb's copy holds only in-frame clones and misses some; the assay was immunoSEQ multiplex PCR. The sample records about 34,000 clones, around 95% being singletons. Germline V CDR1 and CDR2: WSHSY, SAAADI. V was trimmed by 3 bases and J by 3 bases, leaving 6 bases between them. This CDR3 is built from 13 residues. The TCR originated in a human donor with juvenile idiopathic arthritis. The chain has TRBV10-2 and TRBJ1-5; D unresolved. Sequencing input: CD4+ T cells from blood. The DNA for the CDR3 is TGCGCCAGCAGTGATACAGTCAATCAGCCCCAGCATTTT. Residues: CASSDTVNQPQHF.